The 9 T cell receptor beta chains below come from one sample, sequenced in a study of T cells in Graves' hyperthyroidism and ophthalmopathy. The TCR beta CDR3 regions underwent amplification using RNA transcripts as the source. Using the HTBI primer set, a first-round RT-PCR was run on the TCR CDR3. MiXCR, applied by TCRdb to the multiplex PCR reads, yields one record per CDR3 protein. The table shows more than 450,000 distinct CDR3 sequences, with approximately 15% occurring only once. What was sequenced was blood. The source of these receptors is a woman in her thirties or forties with Graves' hyperthyroidism.

This clonotype appeared a few times. The chain employs TRBV20-1 and TRBJ2-5; possible D gene TRBD1, 6 bases. Germline V lookup: CDR1 DFQATT, CDR2 SNEGSKA (reference sequence). Trimming cost V 1 base and J 1 base, with 16 bases left between them. CDR3 length: 16 amino acids. CDR3 bases: TGCAGTGCTAGAGCGCCGCACAGGGTCCCCCAAGAGACCCAGTACTTC. This codes for CSARAPHRVPQETQYF.

This clonotype was detected ten times or more. V is TRBV10-3 and J is TRBJ2-2; D not resolved. The CDR3 has 15 amino acids. V was trimmed by 2 bases and J by 1 base, leaving 8 bases between them. Germline CDR1 and CDR2: ENHRY and SYGVKD. CDR3 protein: CAISERRVNTGELFF. DNA for the CDR3: TGTGCCATCAGTGAGCGTAGGGTGAACACCGGGGAGCTGTTTTTT.

This clonotype has more than one count but fewer than ten. A much bigger clone sits one base away, suggesting this may be a read error. The rearrangement joins TRBV13 to TRBJ2-5; 9 nucleotides match TRBD1. CDR1 and CDR2 (germline): PRHDT, FYEKMQ (reference sequence). This CDR3 has 14 amino acids. The CDR3 nucleotides are TGTGCCGGCAGCTGGACAGGGGTGGTGGAGACCCAGTACTTC. This encodes CAGSWTGVVETQYF.

This clonotype came up many times. This chain connects TRBV12-3 or TRBV12-4 to TRBJ2-5; tentatively, D is TRBD1 or TRBD2 (7 bases each). There are 13 residues in the CDR3. Trimming left V 6 bases short and J 5 bases short, with 13 bases between. DNA of the CDR3: TGTGCCAGCAGAACGCAGGGGGGGGAGACCCAGTACTTC. Its protein product is CASRTQGGETQYF.

Many counts were recorded for this clonotype. V gene TRBV2 combines with J gene TRBJ1-1, with TRBD1 as a possible D gene (6 bases). V lost 6 bases, J lost 1 base, and 12 bases lay in between. Germline assignment: CDR1 SNHLY and CDR2 FYNNEI. CDR3 length: 14 amino acids. CDR3 residues: CASSQGQTNTEAFF. The CDR3 DNA sequence: TGTGCCAGCAGCCAAGGACAGACGAACACTGAAGCTTTCTTT. The full variable domain, completed using reference TRBV2 and TRBJ1-1, is EPEVTQTPSHQVTQMGQEVILRCVPISNHLYFYWYRQILGQKVEFLVSFYNNEISEKSEIFDDQFSVERPDGSNFTLKIRSTKLEDSAMYFCASSQGQTNTEAFFGQGTRLTVV.

A note on this clonotype: A much larger clone is a single base away; this may be a read error. This chain connects TRBV11-2 to TRBJ2-3; D might be TRBD1 (5 bases). The CDR3 is 14 residues long. Germline V gene data show CDR1 as SGHAT and CDR2 as FQNNGV. CDR3: CASGRGLSTGTQYF. CDR3 sequence (DNA): TGTGCCAGCGGACGAGGCTTGAGCACAGGTACGCAGTATTTT.

The J gene is TRBJ2-7, the V gene TRBV20-1; 9 nucleotides match TRBD2. Germline loops: CDR1 DFQATT, CDR2 SNEGSKA (reference sequence). This CDR3 spans 14 amino acids. Trimming cost V 5 bases and J 4 bases; bases outside gene matches: 9. CDR3 in amino acids: CSALAPSGTYEQYF. CDR3 nucleotides: TGCAGTGCTCTAGCACCTAGCGGGACATACGAGCAGTACTTC.

The V call is TRBV20-1, the J call TRBJ1-1; no clear D. The CDR3 consists of 14 residues. Germline CDR1 is DFQATT and CDR2 is SNEGSKA (reference sequence). The ends were cut back, 3 bases at V and 1 base at J, with 12 bases in the middle. For the CDR3, the DNA is TGCAGTGCTAGGTCCACCACTGGGAACACTGAAGCTTTCTTT. The encoded protein is CSARSTTGNTEAFF.

This CDR3 is CASSVVGGDEKLFF. The CDR3 DNA sequence: TGTGCCAGCAGCGTAGTGGGAGGGGACGAAAAACTGTTTTTT. The chain combines TRBV9 with TRBJ1-4, with D possibly matching TRBD1 (5 bases). Germline V lookup: CDR1 SGDLS, CDR2 YYNGEE. V lost 0 bases to trimming and J lost 8 bases, with 11 bases between them. This CDR3 is built from 14 residues.